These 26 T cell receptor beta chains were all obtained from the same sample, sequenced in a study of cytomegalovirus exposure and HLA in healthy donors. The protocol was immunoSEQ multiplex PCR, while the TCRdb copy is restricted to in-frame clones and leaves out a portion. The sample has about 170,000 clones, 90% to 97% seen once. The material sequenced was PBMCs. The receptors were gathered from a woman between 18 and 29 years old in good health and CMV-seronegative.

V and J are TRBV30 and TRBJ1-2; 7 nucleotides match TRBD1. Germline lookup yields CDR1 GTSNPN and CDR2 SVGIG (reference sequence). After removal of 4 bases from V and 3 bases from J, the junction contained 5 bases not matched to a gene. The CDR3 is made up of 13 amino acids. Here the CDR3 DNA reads TGTGCCTGGAAAGGTGACAGGGACTATGGCTACACCTTC. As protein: CAWKGDRDYGYTF.

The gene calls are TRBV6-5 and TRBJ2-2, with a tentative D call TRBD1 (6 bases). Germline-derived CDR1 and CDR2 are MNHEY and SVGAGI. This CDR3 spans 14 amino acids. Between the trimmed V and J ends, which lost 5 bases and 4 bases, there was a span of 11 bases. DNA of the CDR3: TGTGCCAGCAGTAGGGGGAAGTTCACCGGGGAGCTGTTTTTT. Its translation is CASSRGKFTGELFF.

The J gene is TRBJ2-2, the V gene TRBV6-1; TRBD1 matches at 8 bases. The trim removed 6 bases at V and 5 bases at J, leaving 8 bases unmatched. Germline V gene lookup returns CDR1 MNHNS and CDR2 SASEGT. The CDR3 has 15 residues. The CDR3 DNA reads TGTGCCAGCAGCAGGACAGGGAGTTTGACCGGGGAGCTGTTTTTT. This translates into CASSRTGSLTGELFF.

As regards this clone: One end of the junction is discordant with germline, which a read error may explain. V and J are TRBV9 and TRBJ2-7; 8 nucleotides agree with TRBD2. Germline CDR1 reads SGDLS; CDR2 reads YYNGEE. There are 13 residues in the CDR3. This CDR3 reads CASSVATGGVQNF. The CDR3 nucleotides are TGTGCCAGCAGCGTAGCTACGGGGGGGGTTCAGAACTTC.

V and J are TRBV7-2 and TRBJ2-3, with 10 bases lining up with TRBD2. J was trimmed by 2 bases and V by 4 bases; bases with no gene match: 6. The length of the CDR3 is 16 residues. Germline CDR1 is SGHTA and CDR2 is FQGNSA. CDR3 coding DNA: TGTGCCAGCAGCTCCAGAGCGGGGGGGTTCACAGATACGCAGTATTTT. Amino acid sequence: CASSSRAGGFTDTQYF.

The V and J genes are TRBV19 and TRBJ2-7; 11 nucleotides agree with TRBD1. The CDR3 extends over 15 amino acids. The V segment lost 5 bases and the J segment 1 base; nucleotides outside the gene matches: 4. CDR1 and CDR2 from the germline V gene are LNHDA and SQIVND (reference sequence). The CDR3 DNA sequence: TGTGCCAGTAGTCCTGGACAGGGGGCTTCCTACGAGCAGTACTTC. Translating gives CASSPGQGASYEQYF.

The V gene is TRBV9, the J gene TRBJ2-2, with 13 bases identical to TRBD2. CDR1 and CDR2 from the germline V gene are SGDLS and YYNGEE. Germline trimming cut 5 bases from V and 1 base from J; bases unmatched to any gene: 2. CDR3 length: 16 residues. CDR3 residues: CASRGTSGKNTGELFF. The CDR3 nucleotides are TGTGCCAGCAGGGGGACTAGCGGGAAGAACACCGGGGAGCTGTTTTTT.

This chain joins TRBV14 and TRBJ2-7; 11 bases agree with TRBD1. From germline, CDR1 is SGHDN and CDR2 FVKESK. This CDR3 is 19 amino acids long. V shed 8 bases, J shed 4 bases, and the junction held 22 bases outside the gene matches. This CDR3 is CASSPEWTGGSPADYEQYF. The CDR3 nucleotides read TGTGCCAGCTCCCCCGAGTGGACAGGGGGCAGTCCCGCGGATTACGAGCAGTACTTC. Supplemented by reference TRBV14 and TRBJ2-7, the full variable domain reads EAGVTQFPSHSVIEKGQTVTLRCDPISGHDNLYWYRRVMGKEIKFLLHFVKESKQDESGMPNNRFLAERTGGTYSTLKVQPAELEDSGVYFCASSPEWTGGSPADYEQYFGPGTRLTVT.

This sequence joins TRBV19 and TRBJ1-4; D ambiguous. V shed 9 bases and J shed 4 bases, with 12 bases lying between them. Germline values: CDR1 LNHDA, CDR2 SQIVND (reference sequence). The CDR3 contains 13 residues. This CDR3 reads CASSSKNNEKLFF. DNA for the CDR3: TGTGCCAGCTCCTCTAAAAATAATGAAAAACTGTTTTTT. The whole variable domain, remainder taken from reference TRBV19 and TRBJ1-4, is DGGITQSPKYLFRKEGQNVTLSCEQNLNHDAMYWYRQDPGQGLRLIYYSQIVNDFQKGDIAEGYSVSREKKESFPLTVTSAQKNPTAFYLCASSSKNNEKLFFGSGTQLSVL.

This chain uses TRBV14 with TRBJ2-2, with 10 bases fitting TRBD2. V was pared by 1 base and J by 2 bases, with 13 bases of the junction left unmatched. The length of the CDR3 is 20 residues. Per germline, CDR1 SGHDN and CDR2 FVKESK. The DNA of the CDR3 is TGTGCCAGCAGCCAAGGGCCGGGGCTAGCGGGGGAATTCAACACCGGGGAGCTGTTTTTT. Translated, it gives CASSQGPGLAGEFNTGELFF.

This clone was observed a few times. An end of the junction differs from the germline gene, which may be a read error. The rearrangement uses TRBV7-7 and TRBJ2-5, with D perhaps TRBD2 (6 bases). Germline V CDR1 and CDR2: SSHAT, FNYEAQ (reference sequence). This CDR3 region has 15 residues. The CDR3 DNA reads TGTGCTAGCAGCTCTGTCAATGGCGGGGAAGAGACCCAGTACTTC. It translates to CASSSVNGGEETQYF.

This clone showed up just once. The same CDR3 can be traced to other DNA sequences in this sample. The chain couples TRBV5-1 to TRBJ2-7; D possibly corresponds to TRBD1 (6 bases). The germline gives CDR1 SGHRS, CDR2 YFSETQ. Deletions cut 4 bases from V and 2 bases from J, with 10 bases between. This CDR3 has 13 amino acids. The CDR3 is CASSPGQTYEQYF. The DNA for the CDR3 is TGCGCCAGCAGCCCTGGACAGACCTACGAGCAGTACTTC. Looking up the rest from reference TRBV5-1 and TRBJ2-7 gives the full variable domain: KAGVTQTPRYLIKTRGQQVTLSCSPISGHRSVSWYQQTPGQGLQFLFEYFSETQRNKGNFPGRFSGRQFSNSRSEMNVSTLELGDSALYLCASSPGQTYEQYFGPGTRLTVT.

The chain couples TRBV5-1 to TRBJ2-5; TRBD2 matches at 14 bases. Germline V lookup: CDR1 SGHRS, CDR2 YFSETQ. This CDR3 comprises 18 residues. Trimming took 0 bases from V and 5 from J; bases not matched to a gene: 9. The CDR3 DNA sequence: TGCGCCAGCAGCTTGGGGCGACTAGCGGGGGGGGCGTGTGAGACCCAGTACTTC. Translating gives CASSLGRLAGGACETQYF.

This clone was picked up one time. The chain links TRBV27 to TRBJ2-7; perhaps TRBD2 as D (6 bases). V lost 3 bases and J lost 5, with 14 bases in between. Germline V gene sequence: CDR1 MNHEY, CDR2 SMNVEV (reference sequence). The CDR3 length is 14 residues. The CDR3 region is CASSFSGRYDEQYF. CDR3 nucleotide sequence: TGTGCCAGCAGTTTTTCCGGGAGATACGACGAGCAGTACTTC.

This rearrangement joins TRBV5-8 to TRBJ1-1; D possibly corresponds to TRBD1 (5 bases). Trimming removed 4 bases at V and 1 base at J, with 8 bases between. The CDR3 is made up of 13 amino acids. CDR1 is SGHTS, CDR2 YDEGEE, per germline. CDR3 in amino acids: CASSPGGNTEAFF. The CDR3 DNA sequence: TGTGCCAGCAGCCCCGGGGGGAACACTGAAGCTTTCTTT. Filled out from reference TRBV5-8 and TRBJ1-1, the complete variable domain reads EAGVTQSPTHLIKTRGQQATLRCSPISGHTSVYWYQQALGLGLQFLLWYDEGEERNRGNFPPRFSGRQFPNYSSELNVNALELEDSALYLCASSPGGNTEAFFGQGTRLTVV.

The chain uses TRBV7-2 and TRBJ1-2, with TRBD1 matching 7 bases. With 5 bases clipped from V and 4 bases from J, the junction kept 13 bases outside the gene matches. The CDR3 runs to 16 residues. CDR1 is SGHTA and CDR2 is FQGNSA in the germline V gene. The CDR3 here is CASSPGTAPRGYGYTF. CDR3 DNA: TGTGCCAGCAGCCCGGGGACAGCCCCCAGGGGCTATGGCTACACCTTC.

The CDR3: CASSYSRRGEAFF. The CDR3 bases are TGTGCCAGCAGTTACTCGAGGCGGGGAGAAGCTTTCTTT. This chain joins TRBV6-6 and TRBJ1-1, with unresolved D. Germline V gives CDR1 MNHNY, CDR2 SVGAGI (reference sequence). With 0 bases removed from V and 8 bases from J, the gap between germline ends came to 10 bases. The CDR3 extends over 13 amino acids.

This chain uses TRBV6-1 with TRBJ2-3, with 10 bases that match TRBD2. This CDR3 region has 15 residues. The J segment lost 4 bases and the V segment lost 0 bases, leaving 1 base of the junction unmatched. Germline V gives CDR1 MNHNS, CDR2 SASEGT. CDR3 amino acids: CASSEAAGGPDTQYF. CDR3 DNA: TGTGCCAGCAGTGAAGCAGCGGGGGGGCCAGATACGCAGTATTTT.

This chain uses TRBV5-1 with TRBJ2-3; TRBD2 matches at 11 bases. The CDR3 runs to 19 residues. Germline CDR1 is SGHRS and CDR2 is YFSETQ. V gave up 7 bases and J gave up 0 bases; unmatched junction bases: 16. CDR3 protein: CASPWASGGRRSSTDTQYF. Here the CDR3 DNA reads TGCGCCAGCCCCTGGGCTAGCGGGGGGCGACGATCTAGCACAGATACGCAGTATTTT.

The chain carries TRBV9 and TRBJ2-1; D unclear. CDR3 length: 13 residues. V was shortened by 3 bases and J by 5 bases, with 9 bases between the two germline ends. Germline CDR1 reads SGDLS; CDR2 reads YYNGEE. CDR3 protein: CASSAETDNEQFF. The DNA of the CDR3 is TGTGCCAGCAGCGCGGAGACTGACAATGAGCAGTTCTTC.

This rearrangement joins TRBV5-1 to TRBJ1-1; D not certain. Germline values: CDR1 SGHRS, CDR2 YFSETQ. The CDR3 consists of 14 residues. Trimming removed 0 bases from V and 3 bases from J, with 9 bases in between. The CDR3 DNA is TGCGCCAGCAGCTTGGAGTGGCAGGACACTGAAGCTTTCTTT. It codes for CASSLEWQDTEAFF.

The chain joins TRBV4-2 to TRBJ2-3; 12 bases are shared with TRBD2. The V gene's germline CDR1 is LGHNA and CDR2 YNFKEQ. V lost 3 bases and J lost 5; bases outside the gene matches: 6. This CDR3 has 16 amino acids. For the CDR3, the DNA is TGTGCCAGCAGCCAGGATCTAGCGGGAGGGAGAGATACGCAGTATTTT. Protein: CASSQDLAGGRDTQYF.

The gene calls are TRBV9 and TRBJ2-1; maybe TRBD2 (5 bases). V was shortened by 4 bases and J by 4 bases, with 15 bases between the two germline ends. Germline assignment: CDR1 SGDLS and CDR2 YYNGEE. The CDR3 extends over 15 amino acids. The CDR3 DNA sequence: TGTGCCAGCAGCTCTTCGGGGTCTCCTTACAATGAGCAGTTCTTC. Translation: CASSSSGSPYNEQFF.

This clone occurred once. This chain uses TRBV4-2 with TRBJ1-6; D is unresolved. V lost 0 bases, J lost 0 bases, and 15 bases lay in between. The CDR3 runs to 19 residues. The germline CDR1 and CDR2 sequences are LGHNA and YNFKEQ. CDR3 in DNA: TGTGCCAGCAGCCAAGATTCTAGCTACAGTAGCTCCTATAATTCACCCCTCCACTTT. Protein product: CASSQDSSYSSSYNSPLHF.

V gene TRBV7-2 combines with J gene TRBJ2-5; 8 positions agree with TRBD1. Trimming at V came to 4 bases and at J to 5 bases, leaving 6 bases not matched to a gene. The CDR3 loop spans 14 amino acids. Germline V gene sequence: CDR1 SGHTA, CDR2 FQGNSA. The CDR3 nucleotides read TGTGCCAGCAGCTCCGGACAGGGAACGGAGACCCAGTACTTC. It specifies CASSSGQGTETQYF.

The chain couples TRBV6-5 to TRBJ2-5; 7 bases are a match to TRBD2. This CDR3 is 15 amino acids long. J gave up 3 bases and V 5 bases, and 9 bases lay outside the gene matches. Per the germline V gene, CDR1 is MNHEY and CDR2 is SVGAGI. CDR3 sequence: CASSPLRRGKETQYF. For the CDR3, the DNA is TGTGCCAGCAGTCCCCTTCGGCGGGGGAAAGAGACCCAGTACTTC.